This T cell receptor beta chain was profiled in a study of CD8 T cells in ankylosing spondylitis (dated by TCRdb to about 2017). Background for the entire study: T cell receptor beta repertoires were profiled in healthy donors and ankylosing spondylitis patients so that disease-linked TCR variants could be found. The full study cohort was made up of 25 ankylosing spondylitis patients and roughly 100 healthy donors. Peripheral blood was sampled, and synovial fluid was additionally collected from ankylosing spondylitis patients. What the study reported, not specific to this receptor: Some motif variants were previously reported in synovial fluid and blood of reactive arthritis patients, suggesting common disease-initiation mechanisms. A TCR beta motif of several highly homologous amino acid variants appeared characteristic of blood from ankylosing spondylitis patients. A CD8+ phenotype was shown by the disease-linked clones, which were found at relatively low frequencies in peripheral blood. Significant enrichment of the disease-linked clones was reported in matched synovial fluid samples from ankylosing spondylitis patients.

Per the germline V gene (reference sequence), WNHNN is the CDR1 and SYGVQD is the CDR2. The CDR3 holds 15 amino acids from the cysteine to the phenylalanine. Left in the record is the CDR3 DNA by itself, 45 bases read in frame from the first base. Germline trimming amounts to 0 bases on V and 5 bases on J, with 5 as the count of junction bases outside the gene matches. This clonotype was picked up a small number of times. It lacks a known antigen. Qualities for individual bases were not recorded, and no much larger clone is one base off. The sample was run on an Illumina HiSeq 2500. TCR beta libraries were prepared by quantitative 5'-RACE with molecular barcodes. On the authors' methods: To identify disease-linked TCR variants, a new computational method was used, one built on a probabilistic model of VDJ rearrangement. TCRdb trimmed the raw reads at Q25, called clones with MiXCR and kept productive beta chains. CDR3 protein duplicates are merged, each entry listing the most common genes and DNA. Clone size and V and J calls follow TCRdb, not the original study. This sample has approximately 540,000 distinct CDR3 sequences in its table, and roughly 13% of those were observed once. The leading ten clones occupy over 6.5% of the sample.

The source is a male donor with ankylosing spondylitis. What was sequenced was blood, either unsorted or a sorted T cell fraction (not recorded which). This chain joins TRBV10-1 to TRBJ2-5; TRBD1 fits 8 bases in the junction. The encoded CDR3 is CASSESLTGVETQYF. The nucleotides are TGCGCCAGCAGTGAGTCTTTGACAGGGGTCGAGACCCAGTACTTC.